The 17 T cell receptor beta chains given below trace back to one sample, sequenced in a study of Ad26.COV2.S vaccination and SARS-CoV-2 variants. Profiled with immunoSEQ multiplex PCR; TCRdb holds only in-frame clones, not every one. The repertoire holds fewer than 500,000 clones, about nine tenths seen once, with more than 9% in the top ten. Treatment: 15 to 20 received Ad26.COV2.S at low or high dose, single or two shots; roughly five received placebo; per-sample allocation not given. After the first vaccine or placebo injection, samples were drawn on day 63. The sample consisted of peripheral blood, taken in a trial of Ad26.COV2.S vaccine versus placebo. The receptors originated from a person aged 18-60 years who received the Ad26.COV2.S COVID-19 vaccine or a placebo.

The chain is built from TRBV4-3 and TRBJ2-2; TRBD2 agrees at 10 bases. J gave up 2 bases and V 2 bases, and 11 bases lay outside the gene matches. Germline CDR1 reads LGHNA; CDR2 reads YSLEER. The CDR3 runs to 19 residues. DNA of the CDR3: TGCGCCAGCAGCCAAAACAACATAGCGGGAGGACTTAACACCGGGGAGCTGTTTTTT. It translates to CASSQNNIAGGLNTGELFF.

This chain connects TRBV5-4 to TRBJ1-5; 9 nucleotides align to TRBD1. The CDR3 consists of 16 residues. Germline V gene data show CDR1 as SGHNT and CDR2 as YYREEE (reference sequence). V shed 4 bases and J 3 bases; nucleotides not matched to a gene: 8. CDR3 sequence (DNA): TGTGCCAGCAGCAAAACAGGGGGCGCGGACAATCAGCCCCAGCATTTT. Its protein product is CASSKTGGADNQPQHF.

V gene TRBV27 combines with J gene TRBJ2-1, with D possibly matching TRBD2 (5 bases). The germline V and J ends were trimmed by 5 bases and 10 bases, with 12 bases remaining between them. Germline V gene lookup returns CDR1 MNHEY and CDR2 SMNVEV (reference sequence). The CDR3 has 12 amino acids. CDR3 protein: CASSPPGEEQFF. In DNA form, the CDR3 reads TGTGCCAGCAGTCCCCCCGGGGAGGAGCAGTTCTTC.

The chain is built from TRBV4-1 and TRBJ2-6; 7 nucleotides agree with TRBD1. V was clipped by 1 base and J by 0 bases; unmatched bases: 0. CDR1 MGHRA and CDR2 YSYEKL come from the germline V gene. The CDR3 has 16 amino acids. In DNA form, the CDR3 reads TGCGCCAGCAGCCAAGGACAGGGCTCTGGGGCCAACGTCCTGACTTTC. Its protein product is CASSQGQGSGANVLTF.

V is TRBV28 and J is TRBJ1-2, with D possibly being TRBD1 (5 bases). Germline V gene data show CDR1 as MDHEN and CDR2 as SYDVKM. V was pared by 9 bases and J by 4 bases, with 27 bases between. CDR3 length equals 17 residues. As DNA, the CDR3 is TGTGCCAGTCAACCAGGCAGGGACGTTACATACCTCTATGGCTACACCTTC. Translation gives CASQPGRDVTYLYGYTF.

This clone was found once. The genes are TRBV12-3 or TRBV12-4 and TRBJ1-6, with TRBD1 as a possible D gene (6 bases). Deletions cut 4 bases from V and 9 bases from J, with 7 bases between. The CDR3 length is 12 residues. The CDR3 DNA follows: TGTGCCAGCAGTTCAGGGGCTTCACCCCTCCACTTT. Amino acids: CASSSGASPLHF.

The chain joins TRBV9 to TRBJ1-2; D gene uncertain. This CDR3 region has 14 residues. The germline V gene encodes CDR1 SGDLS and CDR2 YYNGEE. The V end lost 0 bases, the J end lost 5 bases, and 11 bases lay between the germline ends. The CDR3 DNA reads TGTGCCAGCAGCGTAGGCCGTCTGGATTATGGCTACACCTTC. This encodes CASSVGRLDYGYTF.

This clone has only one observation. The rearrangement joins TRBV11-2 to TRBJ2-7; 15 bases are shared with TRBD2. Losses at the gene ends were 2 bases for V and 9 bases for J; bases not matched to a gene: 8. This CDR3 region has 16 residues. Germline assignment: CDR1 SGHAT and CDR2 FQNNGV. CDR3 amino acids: CASSLTGLAGGRGQYF. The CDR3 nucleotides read TGTGCCAGCAGCTTAACCGGACTAGCGGGAGGGCGCGGGCAGTACTTC.

In DNA form, the CDR3 reads TGTGCCAGCAGTTTGCGTGTGCGGGAAAAACTGTTTTTT. It encodes CASSLRVREKLFF. The rearrangement links TRBV27 to TRBJ1-4; D uncertain. V lost 3 bases to trimming and J lost 8 bases, with 10 bases between them. The V gene's germline CDR1 is MNHEY and CDR2 SMNVEV (reference sequence). This CDR3 is built from 13 residues.

CDR3 nucleotide sequence: TGTGCCAGCAGCGTCCTTGTTGGCGAGCAGTTCTTC. Amino acid sequence: CASSVLVGEQFF. This chain links TRBV9 with TRBJ2-1; D uncertain. The V gene lost 2 bases and the J gene lost 10 bases, with 10 bases spanning the gap. This CDR3 has 12 amino acids. The germline V gene has CDR1 SGDLS and CDR2 YYNGEE.

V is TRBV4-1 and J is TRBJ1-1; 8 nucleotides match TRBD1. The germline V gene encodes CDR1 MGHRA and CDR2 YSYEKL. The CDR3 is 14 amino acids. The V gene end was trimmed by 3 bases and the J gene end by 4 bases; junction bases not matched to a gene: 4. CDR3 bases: TGCGCCAGCAGCCAGGTCGGACAGGGCACTGAAGCTTTCTTT. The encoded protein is CASSQVGQGTEAFF.

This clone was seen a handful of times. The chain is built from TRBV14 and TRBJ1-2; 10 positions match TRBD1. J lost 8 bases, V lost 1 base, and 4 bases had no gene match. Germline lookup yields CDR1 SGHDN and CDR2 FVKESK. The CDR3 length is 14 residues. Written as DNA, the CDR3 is TGTGCCAGCAGCCAAGGCGGGACAGGGGTCGGCTACACCTTC. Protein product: CASSQGGTGVGYTF.

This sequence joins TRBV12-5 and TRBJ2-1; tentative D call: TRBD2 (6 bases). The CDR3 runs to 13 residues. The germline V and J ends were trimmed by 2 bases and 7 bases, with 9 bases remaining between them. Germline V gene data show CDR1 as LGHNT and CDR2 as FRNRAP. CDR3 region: CASGLPGTNEQFF. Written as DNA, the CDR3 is TGTGCTAGTGGTTTGCCAGGGACTAATGAGCAGTTCTTC.

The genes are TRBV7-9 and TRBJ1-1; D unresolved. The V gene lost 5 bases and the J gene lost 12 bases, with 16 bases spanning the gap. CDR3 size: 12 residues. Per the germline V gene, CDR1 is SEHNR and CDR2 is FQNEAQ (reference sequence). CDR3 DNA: TGTGCCAGCAGCCCAGAGGACCGGGTTTCTTTCTTT. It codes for CASSPEDRVSFF.

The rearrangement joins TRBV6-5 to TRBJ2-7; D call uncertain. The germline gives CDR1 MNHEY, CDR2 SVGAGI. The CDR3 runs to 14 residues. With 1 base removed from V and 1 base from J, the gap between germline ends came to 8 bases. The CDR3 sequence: CASSYFERSYEQYF. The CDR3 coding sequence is TGTGCCAGCAGTTACTTCGAGAGGTCCTACGAGCAGTACTTC.

The CDR3 loop is CASSLAGATETQYF. CDR3 sequence (DNA): TGTGCCAGCAGCTTAGCCGGGGCCACAGAGACCCAGTACTTC. This chain connects TRBV7-8 to TRBJ2-5, with D possibly called TRBD1 or TRBD2 (5 bases each). The germline V gene has CDR1 SGHVS and CDR2 FQNEAQ. V was trimmed by 0 bases and J by 4 bases, leaving 9 bases between them. The CDR3 sequence is 14 residues long.

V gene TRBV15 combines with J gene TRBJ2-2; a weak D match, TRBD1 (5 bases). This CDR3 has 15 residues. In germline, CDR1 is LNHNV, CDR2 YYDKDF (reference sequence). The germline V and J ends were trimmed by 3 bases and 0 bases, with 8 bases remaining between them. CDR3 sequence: CATSSGQSNTGELFF. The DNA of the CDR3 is TGTGCCACCAGCAGCGGACAATCGAACACCGGGGAGCTGTTTTTT. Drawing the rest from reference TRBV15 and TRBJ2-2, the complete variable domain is DAMVIQNPRYQVTQFGKPVTLSCSQTLNHNVMYWYQQKSSQAPKLLFHYYDKDFNNEADTPDNFQSRRPNTSFCFLDIRSPGLGDTAMYLCATSSGQSNTGELFFGEGSRLTVL.